A selection of T cell receptor beta chains follows, all from one sample in a study of OX40 agonist ivuxolimab in advanced cancers. Repertoires were generated with immunoSEQ multiplex PCR, while TCRdb's copy carries only in-frame clones and drops some. Of about 78,000 clones listed, under 90% are singletons. Material: CD4+ or CD8+ T cells sorted from blood, obtained in a trial of the OX40 agonist ivuxolimab. The receptors were gathered from an adult with an advanced solid tumor such as melanoma, head and neck, liver or kidney cancer. Both conserved end residues are part of each CDR3. A D gene is named only where the DNA matches it firmly. Not every row has a clone size; where given, it reads once, few, many or a size class.

clone size,V gene,D gene,J gene,CDR3 DNA,CDR3 protein
-,TRBV18,-,TRBJ2-2,TGTGCCAGCTCACAGGTCTCGGGCGCCGGGGAGCTGTTTTTT,CASSQVSGAGELFF
-,TRBV5-6,TRBD1,TRBJ1-1,TGTGCCAGCAGCACCCGACAGGGGGCCGGATTGGGGGCTTTCTTT,CASSTRQGAGLGAFF
-,TRBV6-5,TRBD1,TRBJ1-2,TGTGCCAGCAGTCGGACAGGGGAGGATGGCTACACCTTC,CASSRTGEDGYTF
-,TRBV5-1,TRBD1,TRBJ2-3,TGCGCCACCAGGACAGGGACCTACACAGATACGCAGTATTTT,CATRTGTYTDTQYF
-,TRBV28,-,TRBJ2-2,TGTGCCAGCAGTTTCGATAGGGCCAGAACCGGGGAGCTGTTTTTT,CASSFDRARTGELFF
-,TRBV18,-,TRBJ2-3,TGTGCCAGCTCACCCGGGGTCTCAGATACGCAGTATTTT,CASSPGVSDTQYF
-,TRBV6-6,-,TRBJ2-3,TGTGCCAGCACCCGGACGGGACTTTCAGATACGCAGTATTTT,CASTRTGLSDTQYF
-,TRBV4-1,TRBD2,TRBJ2-7,TGCGCCAGCAGCCAATCGGGGCTAGCGGGAGTAGGGCAGTACTTC,CASSQSGLAGVGQYF
few,TRBV12-5,-,TRBJ2-1,TGTGCTAGTGGTTTGGCCCTATCGGATGAGCAGTTCTTC,CASGLALSDEQFF
-,TRBV5-1,-,TRBJ1-1,TGCGCCAGCAGCTTGGGGGCGAACACTGAAGCTTTCTTT,CASSLGANTEAFF
-,TRBV11-3,-,TRBJ2-3,TGTGCCAGCAGTTTGGGGGCCGGCACAGATACGCAGTATTTT,CASSLGAGTDTQYF
-,TRBV9,-,TRBJ1-4,TGTGCCAGCAGCCCGCGACACGACAAGAATGAAAAACTGTTTTTT,CASSPRHDKNEKLFF
-,TRBV18,-,TRBJ2-3,TGTGCCAGCTCACCATCTCGGGCCACAGATACGCAGTATTTT,CASSPSRATDTQYF
-,TRBV11-2,-,TRBJ1-4,TGTGCCAGCAGCTTAATATTGGGGGGAGGTGAAAAACTGTTTTTT,CASSLILGGGEKLFF
-,TRBV27,TRBD1,TRBJ2-1,TGTGCCAGCAGTCCCTCGGACAGGGGGACGTACAATGAGCAGTTCTTC,CASSPSDRGTYNEQFF
once,TRBV5-5,-,TRBJ2-3,TGTGCCAGCAGCTTGGTTAGGGTGACCACAGATACGCAGTATTTT,CASSLVRVTTDTQYF
-,TRBV18,-,TRBJ1-2,TGTGCCAGCTCACCTTCGGACCGACCGACACCCTATGGCTACACCTTC,CASSPSDRPTPYGYTF
-,TRBV4-1,-,TRBJ1-1,TGCGCCAGCAGCCAAGACCTAGTGAACACTGAAGCTTTCTTT,CASSQDLVNTEAFF
few,TRBV10-1,TRBD1,TRBJ2-5,TGCGCCAGCAGTGTGGGACAGGGGAAGACCCAGTACTTC,CASSVGQGKTQYF
-,TRBV10-1,-,TRBJ2-7,TGCGCCAGCAGTGAGTCGCTACTCCTGTCCTACGAGCAGTACTTC,CASSESLLLSYEQYF
-,TRBV2,-,TRBJ2-6,TGTGCCAGTAAACCTGGGGCCAACGTCCTGACTTTC,CASKPGANVLTF
-,TRBV29-1,-,TRBJ1-1,TGCAGCGTCTCCCCGGCCAGGGCGGCTGAAGCTTTCTTT,CSVSPARAAEAFF
-,TRBV5-1,TRBD1,TRBJ2-1,TGCGCCAGCAGCATACCGGGACAGGGGTTTCACAATGAGCAGTTCTTC,CASSIPGQGFHNEQFF
-,TRBV6-6,-,TRBJ2-1,TGTGCCAGCTTAAACACCGGGACTTCCGACTACAATGAGCAGTTCTTC,CASLNTGTSDYNEQFF
-,TRBV7-8,TRBD1,TRBJ2-2,TGTGCCAGCAGCCCGAGACAGGGGACCCTCGGGGGCGGGGAGCTGTTTTTT,CASSPRQGTLGGGELFF
-,TRBV7-9,TRBD1,TRBJ1-4,TGTGCCAGCAGCTTAAAGCAGGGGGCGACTAATGAAAAACTGTTTTTT,CASSLKQGATNEKLFF
-,TRBV30,-,TRBJ2-5,TGTGCCTGGAATGGGGATCTACAAGAGACCCAGTACTTC,CAWNGDLQETQYF
few,TRBV9,-,TRBJ2-1,TGTGCCAGCAGCGTAGTCGGGAGAAGCGATGAGCAGTTCTTC,CASSVVGRSDEQFF
-,TRBV6-4,TRBD1,TRBJ2-1,TGTGCCAGCAGTGCACGGGACAGGGGAAGCAATGAGCAGTTCTTC,CASSARDRGSNEQFF
few,TRBV5-4,-,TRBJ2-2,TGTGCCAGCAGCTGGGACACCGGGGAGCTGTTTTTT,CASSWDTGELFF
-,TRBV5-1,TRBD1,TRBJ2-3,TGCGCCAGCGGGACAGCTTACACAGATACGCAGTATTTT,CASGTAYTDTQYF